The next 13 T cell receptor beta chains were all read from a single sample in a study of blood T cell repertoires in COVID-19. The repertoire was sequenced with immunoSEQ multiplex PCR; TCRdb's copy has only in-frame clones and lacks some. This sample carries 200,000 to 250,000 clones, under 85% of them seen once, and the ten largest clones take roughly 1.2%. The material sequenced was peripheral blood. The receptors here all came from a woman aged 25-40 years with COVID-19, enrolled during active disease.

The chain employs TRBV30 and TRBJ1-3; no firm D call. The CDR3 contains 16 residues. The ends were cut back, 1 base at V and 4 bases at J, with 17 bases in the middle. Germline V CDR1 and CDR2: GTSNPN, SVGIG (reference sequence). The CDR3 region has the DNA TGTGCCTGGAGTGGCAGAGGCCTATCGGAGGGAAACACCATATATTTT. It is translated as CAWSGRGLSEGNTIYF. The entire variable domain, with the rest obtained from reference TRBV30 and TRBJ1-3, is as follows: SQTIHQWPATLVQPVGSPLSLECTVEGTSNPNLYWYRQAAGRGLQLLFYSVGIGQISSEVPQNLSASRPQDRQFILSSKKLLLSDSGFYLCAWSGRGLSEGNTIYFGEGSWLTVV.

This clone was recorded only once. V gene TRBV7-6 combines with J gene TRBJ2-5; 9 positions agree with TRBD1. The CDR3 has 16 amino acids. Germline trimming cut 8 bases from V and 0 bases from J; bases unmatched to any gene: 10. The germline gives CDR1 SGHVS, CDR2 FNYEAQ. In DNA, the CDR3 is TGTGCCAGCGCCCCCTCCCGGGACAGGGACCAAGAGACCCAGTACTTC. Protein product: CASAPSRDRDQETQYF.

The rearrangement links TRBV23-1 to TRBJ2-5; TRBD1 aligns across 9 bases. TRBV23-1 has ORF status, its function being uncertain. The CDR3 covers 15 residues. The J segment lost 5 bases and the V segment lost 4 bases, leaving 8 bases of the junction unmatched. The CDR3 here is CASSPAGTGTETQYF. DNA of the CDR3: TGCGCCAGCAGTCCTGCCGGGACAGGGACGGAGACCCAGTACTTC.

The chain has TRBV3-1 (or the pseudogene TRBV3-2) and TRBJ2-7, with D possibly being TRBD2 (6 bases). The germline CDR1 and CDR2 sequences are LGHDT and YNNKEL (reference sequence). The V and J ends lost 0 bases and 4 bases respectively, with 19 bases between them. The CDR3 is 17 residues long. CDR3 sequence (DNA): TGTGCCAGCAGCCAAGATCTCGCTAGCGAATACCCTTACGAGCAGTACTTC. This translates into CASSQDLASEYPYEQYF.

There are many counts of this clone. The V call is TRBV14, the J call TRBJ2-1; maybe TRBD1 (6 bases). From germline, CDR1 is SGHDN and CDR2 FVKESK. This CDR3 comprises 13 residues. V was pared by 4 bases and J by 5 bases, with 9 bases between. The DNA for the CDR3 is TGTGCCAGCAGCCCCGGGACACACAATGAGCAGTTCTTC. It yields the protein CASSPGTHNEQFF.

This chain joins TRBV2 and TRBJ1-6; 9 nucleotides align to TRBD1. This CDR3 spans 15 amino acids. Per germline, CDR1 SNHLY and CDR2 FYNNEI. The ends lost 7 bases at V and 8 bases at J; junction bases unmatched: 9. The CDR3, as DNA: TGTGCCAGCACTCGACGGGACAGGGCGGATTCACCCCTCCACTTT. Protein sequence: CASTRRDRADSPLHF.

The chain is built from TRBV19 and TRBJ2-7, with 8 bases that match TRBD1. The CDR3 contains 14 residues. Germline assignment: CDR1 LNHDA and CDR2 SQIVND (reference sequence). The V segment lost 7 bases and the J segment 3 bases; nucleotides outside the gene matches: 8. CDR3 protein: CASKDRGGGYEQYF. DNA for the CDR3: TGTGCCAGTAAAGACAGGGGAGGTGGCTACGAGCAGTACTTC.

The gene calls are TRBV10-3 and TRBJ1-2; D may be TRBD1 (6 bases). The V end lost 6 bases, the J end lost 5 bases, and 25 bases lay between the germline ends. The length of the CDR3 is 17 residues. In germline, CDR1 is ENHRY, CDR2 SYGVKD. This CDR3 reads CAISEDRDTGLGYGYTF. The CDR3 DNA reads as TGTGCCATCAGCGAGGACAGAGATACAGGGTTGGGGTATGGCTACACCTTC.

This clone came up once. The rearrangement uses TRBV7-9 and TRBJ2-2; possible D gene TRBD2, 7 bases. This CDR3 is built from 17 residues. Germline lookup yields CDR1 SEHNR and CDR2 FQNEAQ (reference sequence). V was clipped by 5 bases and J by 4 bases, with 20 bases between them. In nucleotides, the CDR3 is TGTGCCAGCAGCCCGACGGGGGGCGGGAGTGTCACCGGGGAGCTGTTTTTT. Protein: CASSPTGGGSVTGELFF.

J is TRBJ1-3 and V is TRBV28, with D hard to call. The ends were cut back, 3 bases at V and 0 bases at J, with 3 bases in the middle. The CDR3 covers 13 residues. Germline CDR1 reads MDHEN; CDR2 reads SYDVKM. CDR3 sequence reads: CASSLASGNTIYF. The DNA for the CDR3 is TGTGCCAGCAGTTTGGCCTCTGGAAACACCATATATTTT.

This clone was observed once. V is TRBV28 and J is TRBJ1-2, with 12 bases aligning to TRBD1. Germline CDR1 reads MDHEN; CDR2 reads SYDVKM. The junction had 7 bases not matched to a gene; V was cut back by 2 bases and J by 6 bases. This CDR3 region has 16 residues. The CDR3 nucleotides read TGTGCCAGCAGTTTAATCACCGGGACAGGGGGCGATGGCTACACCTTC. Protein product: CASSLITGTGGDGYTF.

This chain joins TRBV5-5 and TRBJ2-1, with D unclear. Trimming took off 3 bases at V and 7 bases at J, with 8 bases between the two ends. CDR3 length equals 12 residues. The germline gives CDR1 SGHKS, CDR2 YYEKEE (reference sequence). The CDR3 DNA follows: TGTGCCAGCAGCTCTTATTCTAATGAGCAGTTCTTC. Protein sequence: CASSSYSNEQFF.

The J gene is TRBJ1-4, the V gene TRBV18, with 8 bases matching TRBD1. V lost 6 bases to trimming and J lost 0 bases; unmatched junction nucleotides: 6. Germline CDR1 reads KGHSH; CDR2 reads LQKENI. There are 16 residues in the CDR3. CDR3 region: CASSRGQVATNEKLFF. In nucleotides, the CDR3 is TGTGCCAGCTCCCGGGGACAGGTTGCAACTAATGAAAAACTGTTTTTT.